These 27 T cell receptor beta chains came from one sample sequenced in a study of CD8 T cells in Susac syndrome. Reverse transcription of about 0.45 to 1 ug RNA was carried out with random hexamers. TCRdb reprocessed the immunoSEQ multiplex PCR reads via MiXCR and lists one record per CDR3 protein. The table has around 150,000 distinct CDR3 sequences, approximately 95% seen once; the top ten hold about 0.18%. Sequenced material: CD8+ T cells from PBMCs. The receptor source for this set is a human donor with Susac syndrome.

The chain combines TRBV10-3 with TRBJ2-6; D not certain. Trimming left V 5 bases short and J 0 bases short, with 8 bases between. The CDR3 is 15 amino acids. Looked up from germline, CDR1 is ENHRY and CDR2 is SYGVKD. The CDR3, as DNA: TGTGCCATCAGTCAATTGCACTCTGGGGCCAACGTCCTGACTTTC. Protein sequence: CAISQLHSGANVLTF.

This rearrangement joins TRBV20-1 to TRBJ2-7; D gene ambiguous. The germline V gene encodes CDR1 DFQATT and CDR2 SNEGSKA (reference sequence). The CDR3 loop spans 12 amino acids. V lost 6 bases and J 7 bases, leaving 16 bases between the germline ends. The CDR3 is CSAPYPVYEQYF. The CDR3 region has the DNA TGCAGTGCCCCCTACCCGGTATATGAGCAGTACTTC.

This chain connects TRBV27 to TRBJ1-1, with a weak D call TRBD1 (5 bases). The CDR3 is 14 amino acids. V was cut by 4 bases and J by 6 bases, with 15 bases left in between. CDR1 MNHEY and CDR2 SMNVEV come from the germline V gene (reference sequence). Written as DNA, the CDR3 is TGTGCCAGCAGTTGGGAGGGGTCGTTCTCTGAAGCTTTCTTT. As protein: CASSWEGSFSEAFF.

CDR3 coding DNA: TGCGCCAGCAGGCGGGACAGGGGTGACAATGAGCAGTTCTTC. It specifies CASRRDRGDNEQFF. The V and J genes are TRBV5-1 and TRBJ2-1; TRBD1 agrees at 10 bases. Germline lookup yields CDR1 SGHRS and CDR2 YFSETQ. The trim removed 5 bases at V and 5 bases at J, leaving 4 bases unmatched. The CDR3 contains 14 residues.

The V and J genes are TRBV9 and TRBJ2-1; 9 nucleotides agree with TRBD2. Looked up from germline, CDR1 is SGDLS and CDR2 is YYNGEE. The J segment lost 7 bases and the V segment lost 4 bases, leaving 6 bases of the junction unmatched. This CDR3 spans 14 amino acids. CDR3 in DNA: TGTGCCAGCAGCCTAGCGGGACAGAGAAATGAGCAGTTCTTC. This sequence encodes CASSLAGQRNEQFF.

This chain connects TRBV14 to TRBJ2-1; the match to TRBD1 covers 9 bases. From germline, CDR1 is SGHDN and CDR2 FVKESK. The length of the CDR3 is 14 residues. J lost 5 bases, V lost 4 bases, and 3 bases had no gene match. The CDR3 DNA sequence: TGTGCCAGCAGCCTGACAGGGGGACACAATGAGCAGTTCTTC. Its translation: CASSLTGGHNEQFF.

This clonotype came up a few times. J is TRBJ2-7 and V is TRBV28; D gene uncertain. Between the trimmed V and J ends, which lost 5 bases and 2 bases, there was a span of 1 base. Germline V CDR1 and CDR2: MDHEN, SYDVKM. CDR3 length: 10 amino acids. This CDR3 reads CASSTYEQYF. The CDR3 DNA follows: TGTGCCAGCAGTACCTACGAGCAGTACTTC.

The chain has TRBV5-4 and TRBJ1-1, with TRBD1 matching over 8 bases. The V segment lost 2 bases and the J segment 1 base; nucleotides outside the gene matches: 4. CDR3 size: 15 residues. CDR1 is SGHNT, CDR2 YYREEE, per germline (reference sequence). Written as DNA, the CDR3 is TGTGCCAGCAGCTTCCTGGGACAGGAGAACACTGAAGCTTTCTTT. Translation gives CASSFLGQENTEAFF.

The chain links TRBV9 to TRBJ1-1, with D possibly matching TRBD1 (5 bases). The germline CDR1 and CDR2 sequences are SGDLS and YYNGEE. The CDR3 spans 14 residues. Trimming pared 0 bases from V and 5 bases from J, leaving 11 bases between. CDR3 sequence (DNA): TGTGCCAGCAGCGTAGGGGCAGGGAATACTGAAGCTTTCTTT. Its translation: CASSVGAGNTEAFF.

The chain combines TRBV9 with TRBJ2-1; D ambiguous. Germline-derived CDR1 and CDR2 are SGDLS and YYNGEE. The CDR3 is 12 amino acids. V lost 0 bases and J lost 8, with 6 bases in between. CDR3 sequence (DNA): TGTGCCAGCAGCGTAGTTGGCGATGAGCAGTTCTTC. Translated, it gives CASSVVGDEQFF.

This chain's CDR3 is CSVEAEVDTDPYEQYF. The CDR3 DNA sequence: TGCAGCGTTGAAGCCGAGGTTGACACTGACCCCTACGAGCAGTACTTC. The chain links TRBV29-1 to TRBJ2-7, with D hard to call. The CDR3 loop spans 16 amino acids. V shed 1 base and J shed 2 bases, with 18 bases lying between them. Looked up from germline, CDR1 is SQVTM and CDR2 is ANQGSEA.

The CDR3 loop reads CASSLTGDDEQYF. DNA of the CDR3: TGTGCCAGCAGCCTCACGGGAGATGACGAGCAGTACTTC. The genes are TRBV9 and TRBJ2-7; TRBD2 is a possible D gene (6 bases). V lost 4 bases and J lost 5, with 13 bases in between. The germline V gene has CDR1 SGDLS and CDR2 YYNGEE. This CDR3 comprises 13 residues.

The rearrangement joins TRBV28 to TRBJ1-4; possibly TRBD1 for D (5 bases). Trimming cost V 7 bases and J 7 bases, with 13 bases left between them. The CDR3 runs 13 residues. Germline loops: CDR1 MDHEN, CDR2 SYDVKM. Here the CDR3 DNA reads TGTGCCAGCACTCACGACAGAGCTGAAAAACTGTTTTTT. The encoded protein is CASTHDRAEKLFF. Using reference TRBV28 and TRBJ1-4 for the parts outside the CDR3, the full variable domain is DVKVTQSSRYLVKRTGEKVFLECVQDMDHENMFWYRQDPGLGLRLIYFSYDVKMKEKGDIPEGYSVSREKKERFSLILESASTNQTSMYLCASTHDRAEKLFFGSGTQLSVL.

Only one count was recorded for this clonotype. The J gene is TRBJ2-7, the V gene TRBV6-5; a possible D gene is TRBD1 (6 bases). Germline lookup yields CDR1 MNHEY and CDR2 SVGAGI. The CDR3 sequence is 14 residues long. The V gene lost 5 bases and the J gene lost 2 bases, with 13 bases spanning the gap. In DNA form, the CDR3 reads TGTGCCAGCAGTCACGTTGAGGGGGCCTACGAGCAGTACTTC. This sequence encodes CASSHVEGAYEQYF.

This chain uses TRBV7-6 with TRBJ1-3; 11 nucleotides match TRBD1. V dropped 5 bases and J dropped 2; count of bases not matched to a gene: 8. Germline V gives CDR1 SGHVS, CDR2 FNYEAQ. The CDR3 extends over 17 amino acids. The CDR3 loop is CASSQPKGQGAGNTIYF. As DNA, the CDR3 is TGTGCCAGCAGCCAGCCGAAGGGACAGGGGGCTGGAAACACCATATATTTT.

About this clonotype: The junction shows a germline mismatch at one end, possibly a read error. CDR3 loop: CASSLLGGNEQFF. In nucleotides, the CDR3 is TGTGCTAGCAGCTTGCTGGGAGGCAATGAGCAGTTCTTC. The V and J genes are TRBV7-7 and TRBJ2-1, with D possibly being TRBD2 (6 bases). CDR1 and CDR2 (germline): SSHAT, FNYEAQ (reference sequence). CDR3 length: 13 residues.

The rearrangement uses TRBV19 and TRBJ2-1; weak D call: TRBD2 (6 bases). This CDR3 spans 15 amino acids. Germline lookup yields CDR1 LNHDA and CDR2 SQIVND (reference sequence). V was cut by 6 bases and J by 4 bases, with 16 bases left in between. Here the CDR3 reads CASRPDTGVYNEQFF. For the CDR3, the DNA is TGTGCCAGTAGACCTGACACGGGGGTATACAATGAGCAGTTCTTC. Drawing the rest from reference TRBV19 and TRBJ2-1, the complete variable domain is DGGITQSPKYLFRKEGQNVTLSCEQNLNHDAMYWYRQDPGQGLRLIYYSQIVNDFQKGDIAEGYSVSREKKESFPLTVTSAQKNPTAFYLCASRPDTGVYNEQFFGPGTRLTVL.

The J gene is TRBJ1-2, the V gene TRBV7-3; 11 bases match TRBD1. V was clipped by 0 bases and J by 5 bases; unmatched bases: 8. The CDR3 length is 17 residues. Germline V gives CDR1 SGHTA, CDR2 FQGTGA. CDR3 residues: CASSLTSGTGGLYGYTF. The CDR3 nucleotides read TGTGCCAGCAGCTTAACATCGGGGACAGGGGGTTTGTATGGCTACACCTTC.

The J gene is TRBJ2-6, the V gene TRBV2, with TRBD1 matching over 8 bases. J lost 0 bases, V lost 7 bases, and 2 bases had no gene match. CDR3 length equals 15 residues. Germline CDR1 is SNHLY and CDR2 is FYNNEI. The CDR3 DNA is TGTGCCAGCACACAGGGGGTCTCTGGGGCCAACGTCCTGACTTTC. This translates into CASTQGVSGANVLTF.

The rearrangement joins TRBV5-1 to TRBJ2-1, with D possibly matching TRBD1 (6 bases). CDR1 and CDR2 from the germline V gene are SGHRS and YFSETQ. There are 16 residues in the CDR3. The germline V and J ends were trimmed by 9 bases and 1 base, with 20 bases remaining between them. CDR3 sequence: CATSGDLISSYNEQFF. CDR3 nucleotides: TGCGCCACCTCAGGGGATCTTATATCTTCCTACAATGAGCAGTTCTTC.

The rearrangement uses TRBV12-3 or TRBV12-4 and TRBJ2-7; 11 nucleotides agree with TRBD2. Trimming cost V 6 bases and J 4 bases; bases outside gene matches: 5. The CDR3 loop spans 14 amino acids. CDR3 region: CASRPGTSGYEQYF. The CDR3 DNA is TGTGCCAGCAGACCCGGGACTAGCGGATACGAGCAGTACTTC.

The J gene is TRBJ1-1, the V gene TRBV5-4; D might be TRBD1 (5 bases). Trimming pared 4 bases from V and 1 base from J, leaving 8 bases between. Germline CDR1 reads SGHNT; CDR2 reads YYREEE (reference sequence). The CDR3 is 13 amino acids. DNA for the CDR3: TGTGCCAGCAGCGAAGGACAGAACACTGAAGCTTTCTTT. Translation: CASSEGQNTEAFF.

The chain couples TRBV12-3 or TRBV12-4 to TRBJ2-7; weak D call: TRBD2 (5 bases). Trimming cost V 8 bases and J 5 bases, with 19 bases left between them. The CDR3 runs 14 residues. The CDR3 here is CASRVGEISDEQYF. The CDR3 DNA reads as TGTGCCAGCCGAGTTGGGGAGATTTCGGACGAGCAGTACTTC.

The gene calls are TRBV12-3 or TRBV12-4 and TRBJ2-4; 7 nucleotides align to TRBD1. V gave up 5 bases and J gave up 1 base; unmatched junction bases: 8. The CDR3 runs to 16 residues. The CDR3 here is CASSPQTGRAKNIQYF. For the CDR3, the DNA is TGTGCCAGCAGTCCCCAGACAGGGCGCGCCAAAAACATTCAGTACTTC.

The chain couples TRBV5-4 to TRBJ1-1; possible D gene TRBD1, 5 bases. CDR3 size: 14 residues. Germline-derived CDR1 and CDR2 are SGHNT and YYREEE (reference sequence). The V gene lost 7 bases and the J gene lost 3 bases, with 16 bases spanning the gap. In DNA, the CDR3 is TGTGCCAGCGGATACCGGGACGGACACACTGAAGCTTTCTTT. Its translation is CASGYRDGHTEAFF.

V is TRBV11-2 and J is TRBJ2-1; TRBD1 or TRBD2 may be the D gene (6 bases each). Per the germline V gene, CDR1 is SGHAT and CDR2 is FQNNGV. V lost 4 bases and J lost 3, with 19 bases in between. The CDR3 extends over 17 amino acids. CDR3 protein: CASSSEEGGESYNEQFF. The CDR3 DNA is TGTGCCAGCAGCTCCGAGGAGGGGGGAGAGAGCTACAATGAGCAGTTCTTC.

The chain employs TRBV20-1 and TRBJ2-1; no clear D. CDR3 length: 11 residues. Trimming stripped 5 bases from V and 7 bases from J, with 9 bases between. Germline CDR1 is DFQATT and CDR2 is SNEGSKA (reference sequence). DNA of the CDR3: TGCAGTGCTCTTGCAATGAATGAGCAGTTCTTC. As protein: CSALAMNEQFF.